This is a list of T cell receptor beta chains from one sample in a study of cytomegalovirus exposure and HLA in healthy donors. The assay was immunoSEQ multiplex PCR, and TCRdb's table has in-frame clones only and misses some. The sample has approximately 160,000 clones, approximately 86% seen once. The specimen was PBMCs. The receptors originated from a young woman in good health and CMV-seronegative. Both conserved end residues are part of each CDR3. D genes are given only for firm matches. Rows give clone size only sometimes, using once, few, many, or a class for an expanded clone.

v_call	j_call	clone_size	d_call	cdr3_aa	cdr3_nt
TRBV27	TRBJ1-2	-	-	CASSAGAYGYTF	TGTGCCAGCAGTGCGGGGGCCTATGGCTACACCTTC
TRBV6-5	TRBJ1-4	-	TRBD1	CASSYAPGTANEKLFF	TGTGCCAGCAGTTACGCGCCCGGGACAGCCAATGAAAAACTGTTTTTT
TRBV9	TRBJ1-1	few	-	CASSPTGHANTEAFF	TGTGCCAGCAGCCCCACGGGACACGCGAACACTGAAGCTTTCTTT
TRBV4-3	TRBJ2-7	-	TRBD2	CASRTSAGDYEQYF	TGCGCCAGCAGGACTTCTGCGGGGGACTACGAGCAGTACTTC
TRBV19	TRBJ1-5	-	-	CASSIVGRVSQPQHF	TGTGCCAGTAGTATAGTGGGCAGGGTAAGTCAGCCCCAGCATTTT
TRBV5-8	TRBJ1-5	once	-	CASSPRNTVLASNQPQHF	TGTGCCAGCAGCCCCCGGAATACAGTGCTGGCTAGCAATCAGCCCCAGCATTTT
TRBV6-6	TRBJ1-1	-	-	CASIRGPMNTEAFF	TGTGCCAGCATAAGGGGTCCTATGAACACTGAAGCTTTCTTT
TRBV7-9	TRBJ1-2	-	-	CAIQGNGYTF	TGTGCCATCCAGGGTAATGGCTACACCTTC
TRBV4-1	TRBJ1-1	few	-	CASSQVGVNTEAFF	TGCGCCAGCAGCCAGGTCGGGGTTAACACTGAAGCTTTCTTT
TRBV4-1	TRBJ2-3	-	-	CASSQESPTDTQYF	TGCGCCAGCAGCCAAGAAAGCCCGACAGATACGCAGTATTTT
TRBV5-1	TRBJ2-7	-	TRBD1	CASSFKAGGYEQYF	TGCGCCAGCAGCTTCAAGGCAGGGGGCTACGAGCAGTACTTC
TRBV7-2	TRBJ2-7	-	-	CASSLRGIYEQYF	TGTGCCAGCAGTTTAAGAGGTATATACGAGCAGTACTTC
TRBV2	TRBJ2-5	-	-	CASQFDTETQYF	TGTGCCAGTCAGTTCGACACAGAGACCCAGTACTTC
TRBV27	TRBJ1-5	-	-	CASSLLGLRNNQPQHF	TGTGCCAGCAGTTTATTGGGTCTGAGGAACAATCAGCCCCAGCATTTT
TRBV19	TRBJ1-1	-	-	CASSADSVNTEAFF	TGTGCCAGTAGTGCGGACAGCGTGAACACTGAAGCTTTCTTT
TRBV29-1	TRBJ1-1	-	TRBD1	CSVFVNRGTEAFF	TGCAGCGTTTTCGTAAACAGGGGGACTGAAGCTTTCTTT
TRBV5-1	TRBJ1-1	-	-	CASSTGTTLGNTEAFF	TGCGCCAGCAGCACCGGGACAACCTTGGGGAACACTGAAGCTTTCTTT
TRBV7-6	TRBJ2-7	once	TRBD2	CASSITGASGAYEQYF	TGTGCCAGCAGCATAACTGGGGCTAGCGGGGCCTACGAGCAGTACTTC
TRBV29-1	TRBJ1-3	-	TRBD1	CSAKRGQLNTIYF	TGCAGCGCAAAAAGGGGACAGTTAAACACCATATATTTT
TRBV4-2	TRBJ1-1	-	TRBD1	CASSLYVAGGATEAFF	TGTGCCAGCAGCCTCTACGTGGCAGGGGGCGCAACTGAAGCTTTCTTT
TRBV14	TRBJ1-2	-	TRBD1	CASSPHETGGPIGYTF	TGTGCCAGCAGCCCGCACGAGACAGGGGGGCCCATAGGCTACACCTTC
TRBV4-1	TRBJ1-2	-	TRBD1	CASSSTGTATFSYGYTF	TGCGCCAGCAGCAGTACCGGGACAGCCACTTTTTCTTATGGCTACACCTTC
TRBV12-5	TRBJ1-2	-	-	CASGSGTPYNYGYTF	TGTGCTAGTGGCTCCGGGACACCGTATAACTATGGCTACACCTTC
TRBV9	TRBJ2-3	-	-	CASSVGGSGYTDTQYF	TGTGCCAGCAGCGTAGGAGGTAGCGGCTACACAGATACGCAGTATTTT
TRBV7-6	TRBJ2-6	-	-	CASSLGIEGSGANVLTF	TGTGCCAGCAGCTTAGGAATAGAGGGCTCTGGGGCCAACGTCCTGACTTTC
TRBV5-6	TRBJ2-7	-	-	CASSLEQLQGFYEQYF	TGTGCCAGCAGCTTGGAACAGCTCCAAGGATTCTACGAGCAGTACTTC
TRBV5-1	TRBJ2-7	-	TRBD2	CASSLAVREGHEQYF	TGCGCCAGCAGCTTGGCCGTCAGGGAGGGGCACGAGCAGTACTTC
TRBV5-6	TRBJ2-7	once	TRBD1	CASSRSRDSYEQYF	TGTGCCAGCAGCCGATCCCGGGACAGCTACGAGCAGTACTTC
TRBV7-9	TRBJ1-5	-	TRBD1	CASGGQGDQPQHF	TGTGCCAGCGGGGGACAGGGTGATCAGCCCCAGCATTTT
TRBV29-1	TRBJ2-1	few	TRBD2	CSAPPSGSVGLNEQFF	TGCAGCGCCCCCCCTAGCGGGAGTGTGGGACTGAATGAGCAGTTCTTC
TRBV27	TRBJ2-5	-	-	CASSFMYQETQYF	TGTGCCAGCAGTTTCATGTACCAAGAGACCCAGTACTTC
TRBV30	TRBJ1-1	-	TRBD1	CAWARTGGTEAFF	TGTGCCTGGGCTAGGACAGGGGGCACTGAAGCTTTCTTT
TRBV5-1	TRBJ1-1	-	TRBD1	CASSLEGTGVNTEAFF	TGCGCCAGCAGCTTGGAGGGGACAGGGGTGAACACTGAAGCTTTCTTT
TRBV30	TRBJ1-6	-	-	CAWSVGGGIISPLHF	TGTGCCTGGAGTGTAGGCGGGGGAATAATTTCACCCCTCCACTTT
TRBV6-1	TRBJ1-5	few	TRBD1	CATKRTGRQPQHF	TGTGCAACTAAAAGGACAGGGAGGCAGCCCCAGCATTTT
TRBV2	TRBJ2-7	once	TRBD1	CASRRGDRAYEQYF	TGTGCCAGCAGAAGAGGGGACAGGGCCTACGAGCAGTACTTC
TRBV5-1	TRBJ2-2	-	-	CASSLQQGGTGELFF	TGCGCCAGCAGCTTACAACAGGGAGGGACCGGGGAGCTGTTTTTT
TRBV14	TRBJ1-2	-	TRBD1	CASRSPGQVVDTF	TGTGCCAGCCGCTCGCCGGGACAGGTTGTTGACACCTTC
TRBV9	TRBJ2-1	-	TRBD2	CASSAPTSGHNEQFF	TGTGCCAGCAGCGCCCCGACTAGCGGGCACAATGAGCAGTTCTTC
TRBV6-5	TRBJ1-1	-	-	CASRRQENTEAFF	TGTGCCAGCAGACGACAGGAGAACACTGAAGCTTTCTTT
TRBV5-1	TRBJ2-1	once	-	CASSGWPKTGVGRVSYNEQFF	TGCGCCAGCAGCGGTTGGCCTAAGACAGGAGTGGGTAGGGTCTCCTACAATGAGCAGTTCTTC
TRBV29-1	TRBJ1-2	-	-	CSASGVGYGYTF	TGCAGCGCTTCAGGGGTTGGCTATGGCTACACCTTC
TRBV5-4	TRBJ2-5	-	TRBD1	CASSLYQQGSRETQYF	TGTGCCAGCAGCTTATACCAACAGGGGTCGAGGGAGACCCAGTACTTC
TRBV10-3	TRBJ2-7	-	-	CAIGSSSYEQYF	TGTGCCATCGGCTCCTCTTCCTACGAGCAGTACTTC
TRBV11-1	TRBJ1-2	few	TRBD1	CASSLRTGIDGYTF	TGTGCCAGCAGCCTTCGGACAGGGATCGACGGCTACACCTTC
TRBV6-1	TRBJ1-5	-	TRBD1	CASSEPQGARGNQPQHF	TGTGCCAGCAGTGAGCCCCAGGGGGCTCGAGGGAATCAGCCCCAGCATTTT
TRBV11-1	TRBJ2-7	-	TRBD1	CASSFDRGTYEQYF	TGTGCCAGCAGCTTTGACAGGGGAACCTACGAGCAGTACTTC
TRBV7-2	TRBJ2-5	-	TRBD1	CASSGQGSQETQYF	TGTGCCAGCAGCGGACAGGGCAGCCAAGAGACCCAGTACTTC
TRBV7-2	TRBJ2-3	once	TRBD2	CASSLDSGSLGTQYF	TGTGCCAGCAGCTTAGATAGCGGGTCTCTAGGTACGCAGTATTTT
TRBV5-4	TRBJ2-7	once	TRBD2	CASSLARDYVSEQYF	TGTGCCAGCAGCTTGGCTCGGGACTATGTAAGCGAGCAGTACTTC
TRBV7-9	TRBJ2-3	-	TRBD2	CASSLVAGVVKDTQYF	TGTGCCAGCAGCTTAGTAGCGGGAGTTGTGAAAGATACGCAGTATTTT
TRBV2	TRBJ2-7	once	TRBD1	CASSDPIVDRGSVYEQYF	TGTGCCAGCAGTGACCCTATAGTTGACAGGGGGTCAGTCTACGAGCAGTACTTC